Below, 19 T cell receptor beta chains from the same sample are listed, as sequenced in a study of T-cell memory formation after mild COVID-19. MiXCR, run by TCRdb on the 5' RACE reads, gives a single entry per CDR3 protein. The table has 400,000 to 450,000 distinct CDR3 sequences, about a sixth seen once. What was sequenced was PBMCs or a T cell subset sorted from them (not recorded which). The origin of the receptors is a man aged 18 to 35 who had mild COVID-19 (a few samples of this study predate the infection). Cell type and time point are not known.

This sequence joins TRBV19 and TRBJ2-7; possibly TRBD1 for D (5 bases). The CDR3 is 13 amino acids. Germline loops: CDR1 LNHDA, CDR2 SQIVND (reference sequence). The ends were cut back, 4 bases at V and 3 bases at J, with 10 bases in the middle. CDR3 protein: CASSKTVHYEQYF. The CDR3 DNA reads as TGTGCCAGTAGTAAGACAGTCCACTACGAGCAGTACTTC.

This clonotype showed up many times. The rearrangement uses TRBV5-1 and TRBJ2-1, with TRBD2 matching over 12 bases. The germline CDR1 and CDR2 sequences are SGHRS and YFSETQ. This CDR3 has 15 amino acids. With V trimmed by 2 bases and J by 7 bases, 4 bases remained unmatched. The CDR3 sequence: CASSFGLAGTNEQFF. The DNA for the CDR3 is TGCGCCAGCAGCTTTGGACTAGCGGGGACAAATGAGCAGTTCTTC.

This clonotype was observed a few times. V usage is TRBV20-1 and J usage is TRBJ1-2; no reliable D call. Per the germline V gene, CDR1 is DFQATT and CDR2 is SNEGSKA (reference sequence). CDR3 length: 12 amino acids. The germline V and J ends were trimmed by 5 bases and 3 bases, with 10 bases remaining between them. This CDR3 is CSAYRADYGYTF. The CDR3 DNA is TGCAGTGCTTACCGGGCTGACTATGGCTACACCTTC.

This chain uses TRBV6-6 with TRBJ1-2; perhaps TRBD1 as D (5 bases). This CDR3 spans 14 amino acids. The germline CDR1 and CDR2 sequences are MNHNY and SVGAGI (reference sequence). V was cut by 2 bases and J by 4 bases, with 11 bases left in between. The CDR3 loop is CASSYDSLGYGYTF. CDR3 sequence (DNA): TGTGCCAGCAGTTACGACAGCCTGGGCTATGGCTACACCTTC.

There are many counts of this clonotype. CDR3 protein: CASSQESGARTDTQYF. DNA of the CDR3: TGCGCCAGCAGCCAAGAAAGCGGGGCCCGCACAGATACGCAGTATTTT. This sequence joins TRBV4-3 and TRBJ2-3; TRBD2 agrees at 7 bases. The CDR3 covers 16 residues. The germline gives CDR1 LGHNA, CDR2 YSLEER. V was clipped by 0 bases and J by 1 base; unmatched bases: 4.

This clonotype was counted between two and nine times. The rearrangement joins TRBV5-1 to TRBJ2-1, with TRBD2 matching 7 bases. V shed 2 bases, J shed 5 bases, and the junction held 7 bases outside the gene matches. The CDR3 contains 15 residues. Per the germline V gene, CDR1 is SGHRS and CDR2 is YFSETQ. The CDR3 protein is CASSLYRGVHNEQFF. DNA for the CDR3: TGCGCCAGCAGCTTATACCGGGGGGTACACAATGAGCAGTTCTTC.

The CDR3 is CAISESRDLTFF. In DNA, the CDR3 is TGTGCCATCAGTGAGTCCAGGGACCTCACCTTCTTC. The chain uses TRBV10-3 and TRBJ2-1, with D perhaps given as TRBD1 or TRBD2 (5 bases each). This CDR3 has 12 amino acids. V was cut by 0 bases and J by 16 bases, with 13 bases left in between. Germline V gene lookup returns CDR1 ENHRY and CDR2 SYGVKD.

The J gene is TRBJ1-1, the V gene TRBV5-1; D perhaps matches TRBD1 (6 bases). This CDR3 region has 16 residues. Trimming cost V 7 bases and J 2 bases, with 21 bases left between them. CDR1 SGHRS and CDR2 YFSETQ come from the germline V gene. CDR3 protein: CASHNVGGGINTEAFF. CDR3 DNA: TGCGCCAGCCATAACGTGGGTGGGGGCATCAACACTGAAGCTTTCTTT.

This sequence joins TRBV9 and TRBJ1-2; TRBD1 aligns across 9 bases. The J segment lost 4 bases and the V segment lost 0 bases, leaving 4 bases of the junction unmatched. There are 15 residues in the CDR3. Germline CDR1 SGDLS, CDR2 YYNGEE. Here the CDR3 reads CASSVEQGASYGYTF. CDR3 nucleotide sequence: TGTGCCAGCAGCGTAGAACAGGGGGCTAGCTATGGCTACACCTTC.

This clonotype turned up a few times. The gene calls are TRBV30 and TRBJ2-2; maybe TRBD2 (6 bases). CDR1 and CDR2 from the germline V gene are GTSNPN and SVGIG (reference sequence). This CDR3 spans 12 amino acids. The germline V and J ends were trimmed by 5 bases and 7 bases, with 11 bases remaining between them. This CDR3 is CAWSGVGGELFF. In nucleotides, the CDR3 is TGTGCCTGGTCGGGAGTGGGCGGGGAGCTGTTTTTT.

This chain links TRBV28 with TRBJ2-7; D is perhaps TRBD1 or TRBD2 (5 bases each). CDR3 length: 10 amino acids. In germline, CDR1 is MDHEN, CDR2 SYDVKM. CDR3 in amino acids: CPRDPREQYV. The CDR3 bases are TGTCCCCGGGACCCGAGGGAGCAGTACGTC.

This chain uses TRBV28 with TRBJ2-7; TRBD1 matches at 9 bases. Trimming took 7 bases from V and 6 from J; bases not matched to a gene: 10. The germline CDR1 and CDR2 sequences are MDHEN and SYDVKM. The CDR3 runs 14 residues. CDR3 protein: CASNPGDRASEQYV. CDR3 nucleotide sequence: TGTGCCAGCAACCCCGGGGACAGGGCCTCCGAGCAGTACGTC.

There are many counts of this clonotype. The chain is built from TRBV7-6 and TRBJ2-2; TRBD1 might be the D (6 bases). Trimming stripped 5 bases from V and 6 bases from J, with 16 bases between. Germline CDR1 and CDR2: SGHVS and FNYEAQ. The CDR3 extends over 15 amino acids. CDR3 residues: CASSPPRQVPGELFF. CDR3 nucleotide sequence: TGTGCCAGCAGCCCCCCCCGACAGGTCCCCGGGGAGCTGTTTTTT.

This rearrangement joins TRBV7-2 to TRBJ2-3; a possible D gene is TRBD1 (5 bases). V was cut by 1 base and J by 6 bases, with 11 bases left in between. Germline V lookup: CDR1 SGHTA, CDR2 FQGNSA. The CDR3 has 14 residues. CDR3 nucleotides: TGTGCCAGCAGCTTAGTGCAGGGTTCGGATACGCAGTATTTT. Translating it yields CASSLVQGSDTQYF.

The chain combines TRBV6-5 with TRBJ1-1; possible D gene TRBD1, 5 bases. Germline loops: CDR1 MNHEY, CDR2 SVGAGI. The V end was cut by 2 bases, the J end by 9 bases, with 16 bases between. CDR3 length equals 14 residues. The CDR3 DNA reads TGTGCCAGCAGTTACCGGACAAAGATTAACCAAGCTTTCTTT. It specifies CASSYRTKINQAFF.

The CDR3 coding sequence is TGTGCCAGCAGCTGGCAGAGGAACACCGGGGAGCTGTTTTTT. This gives the protein CASSWQRNTGELFF. V is TRBV7-3 and J is TRBJ2-2; D unresolved. This CDR3 contains 14 residues. V was shortened by 4 bases and J by 1 base, with 7 bases between the two germline ends. CDR1 is SGHTA and CDR2 is FQGTGA in the germline V gene.

This clonotype was seen a few times. J is TRBJ1-1 and V is TRBV6-1; D uncertain. The V gene's germline CDR1 is MNHNS and CDR2 SASEGT. CDR3 length: 12 residues. V lost 3 bases and J 6 bases, leaving 8 bases between the germline ends. The CDR3 loop reads CASSDHLAEAFF. The CDR3 DNA reads TGTGCCAGCAGTGACCATTTGGCTGAAGCTTTCTTT.

This chain uses TRBV11-1 with TRBJ1-1; the D is unclear. The ends were cut back, 10 bases at V and 3 bases at J, with 15 bases in the middle. The CDR3 is made up of 13 amino acids. Germline V gene lookup returns CDR1 SGHAT and CDR2 FQDESV (reference sequence). This CDR3 reads CATSDLIDTEAFF. Here the CDR3 DNA reads TGTGCCACCTCCGACCTTATTGACACTGAAGCTTTCTTT.

The chain recombines TRBV20-1 with TRBJ2-7; D may be TRBD1 (6 bases). The CDR3 runs 16 residues. Germline CDR1 DFQATT, CDR2 SNEGSKA (reference sequence). V dropped 0 bases and J dropped 7 bases, with 22 bases sitting between them. This CDR3 reads CSAREWTQGRVWEQYF. The CDR3 nucleotides are TGCAGTGCTAGAGAATGGACACAGGGCCGGGTGTGGGAGCAGTACTTC.